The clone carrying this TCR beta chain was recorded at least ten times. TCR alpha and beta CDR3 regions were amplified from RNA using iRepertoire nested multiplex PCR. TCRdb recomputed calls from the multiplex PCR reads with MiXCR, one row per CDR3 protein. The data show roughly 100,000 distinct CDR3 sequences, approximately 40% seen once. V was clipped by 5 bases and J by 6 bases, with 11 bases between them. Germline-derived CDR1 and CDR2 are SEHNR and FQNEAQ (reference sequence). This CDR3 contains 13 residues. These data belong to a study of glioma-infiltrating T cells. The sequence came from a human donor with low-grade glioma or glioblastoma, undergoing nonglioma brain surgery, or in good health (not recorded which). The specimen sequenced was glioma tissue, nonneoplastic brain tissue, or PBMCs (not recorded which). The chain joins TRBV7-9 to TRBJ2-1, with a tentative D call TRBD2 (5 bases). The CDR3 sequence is CASSRTPFNEQFF. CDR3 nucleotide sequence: TGTGCCAGCAGCCGGACTCCCTTCAATGAGCAGTTCTTC.